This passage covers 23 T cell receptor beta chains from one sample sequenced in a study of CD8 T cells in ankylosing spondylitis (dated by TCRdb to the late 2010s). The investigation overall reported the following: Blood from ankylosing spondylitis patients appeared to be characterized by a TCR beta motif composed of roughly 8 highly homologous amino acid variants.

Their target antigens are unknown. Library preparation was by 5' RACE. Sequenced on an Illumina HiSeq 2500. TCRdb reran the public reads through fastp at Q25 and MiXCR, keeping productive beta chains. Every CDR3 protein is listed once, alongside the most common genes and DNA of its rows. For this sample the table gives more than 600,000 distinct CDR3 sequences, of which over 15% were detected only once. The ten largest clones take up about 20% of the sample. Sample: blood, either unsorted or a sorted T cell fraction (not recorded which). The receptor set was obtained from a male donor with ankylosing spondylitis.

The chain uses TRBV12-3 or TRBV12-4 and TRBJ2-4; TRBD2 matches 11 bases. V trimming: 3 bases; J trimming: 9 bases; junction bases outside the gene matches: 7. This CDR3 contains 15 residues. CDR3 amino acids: CASSLTSGTEGIQYF. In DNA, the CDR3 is TGTGCCAGCAGTTTGACTAGCGGGACCGAGGGCATTCAGTACTTC.

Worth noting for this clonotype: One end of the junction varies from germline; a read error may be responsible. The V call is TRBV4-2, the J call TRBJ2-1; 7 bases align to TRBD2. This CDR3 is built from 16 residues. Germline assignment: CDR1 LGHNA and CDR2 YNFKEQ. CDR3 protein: CAISAGLAVSYNEQFF. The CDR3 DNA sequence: TGTGCCATCAGCGCTGGGCTAGCGGTCTCCTACAATGAGCAGTTCTTC.

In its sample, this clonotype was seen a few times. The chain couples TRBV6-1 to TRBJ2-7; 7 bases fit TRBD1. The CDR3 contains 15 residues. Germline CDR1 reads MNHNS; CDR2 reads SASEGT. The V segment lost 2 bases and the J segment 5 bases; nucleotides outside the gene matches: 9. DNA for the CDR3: TGTGCCAGCAGTGAATTCCCGACAGGGTCGGACGAGCAGTACTTC. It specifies CASSEFPTGSDEQYF.

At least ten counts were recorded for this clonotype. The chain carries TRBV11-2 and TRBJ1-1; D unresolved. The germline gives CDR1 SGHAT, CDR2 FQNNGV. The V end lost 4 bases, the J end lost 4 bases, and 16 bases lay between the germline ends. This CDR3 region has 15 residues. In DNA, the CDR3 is TGTGCCAGCAGCTCAACCCCCACGAGGGTCACTGAAGCTTTCTTT. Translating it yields CASSSTPTRVTEAFF.

In DNA, the CDR3 is TGTGCCAGCAGTCCGACCCCCGGGGCTAGCGTCTCCTACGAGCAGTACTTC. It yields the protein CASSPTPGASVSYEQYF. The chain uses TRBV27 and TRBJ2-7, with D perhaps matching TRBD2 (6 bases). The CDR3 covers 17 residues. Germline CDR1 is MNHEY and CDR2 is SMNVEV (reference sequence). V was pared by 5 bases and J by 0 bases, with 20 bases between.

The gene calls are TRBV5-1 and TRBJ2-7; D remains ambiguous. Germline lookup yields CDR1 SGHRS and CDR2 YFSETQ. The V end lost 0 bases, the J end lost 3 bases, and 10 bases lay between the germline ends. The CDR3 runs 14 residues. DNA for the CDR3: TGCGCCAGCAGCTTGGGATGGGCTAGCTACGAGCAGTACTTC. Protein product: CASSLGWASYEQYF.

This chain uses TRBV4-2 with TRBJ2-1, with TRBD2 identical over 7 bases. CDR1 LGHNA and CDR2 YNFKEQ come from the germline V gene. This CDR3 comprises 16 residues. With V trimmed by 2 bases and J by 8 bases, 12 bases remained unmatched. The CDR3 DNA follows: TGTGCCAGCAGCCAACCCGGTGGCGGGAGAGTCGATGAGCAGTTCTTC. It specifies CASSQPGGGRVDEQFF.

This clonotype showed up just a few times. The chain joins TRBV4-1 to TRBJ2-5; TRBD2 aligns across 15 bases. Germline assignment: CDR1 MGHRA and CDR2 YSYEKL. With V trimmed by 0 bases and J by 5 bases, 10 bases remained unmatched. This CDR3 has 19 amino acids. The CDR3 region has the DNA TGCGCCAGCAGCCAAGATCCGGGACTAGCGGGGGGCGATACGGAGACCCAGTACTTC. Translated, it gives CASSQDPGLAGGDTETQYF.

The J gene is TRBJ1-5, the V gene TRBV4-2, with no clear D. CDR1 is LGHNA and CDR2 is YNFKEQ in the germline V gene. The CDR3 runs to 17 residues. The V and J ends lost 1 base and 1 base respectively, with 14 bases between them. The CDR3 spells CASSQGRDVSSNQPQHF. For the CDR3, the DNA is TGTGCCAGCAGCCAAGGAAGAGACGTTAGCAGCAATCAGCCCCAGCATTTT.

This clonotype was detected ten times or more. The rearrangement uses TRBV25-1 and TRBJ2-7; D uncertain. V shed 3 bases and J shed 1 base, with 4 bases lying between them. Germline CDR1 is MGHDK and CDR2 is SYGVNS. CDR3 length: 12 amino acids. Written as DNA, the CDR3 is TGTGCCAGCAGTGATAGTTCCTACGAGCAGTACTTC. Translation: CASSDSSYEQYF.

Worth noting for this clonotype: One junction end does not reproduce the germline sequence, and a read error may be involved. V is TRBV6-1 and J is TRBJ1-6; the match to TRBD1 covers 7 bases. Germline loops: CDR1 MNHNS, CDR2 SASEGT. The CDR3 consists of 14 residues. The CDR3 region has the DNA TGCGCCCAGGGGGAGGGAGGGGATAATTCACCCCTCCACTTT. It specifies CAQGEGGDNSPLHF.

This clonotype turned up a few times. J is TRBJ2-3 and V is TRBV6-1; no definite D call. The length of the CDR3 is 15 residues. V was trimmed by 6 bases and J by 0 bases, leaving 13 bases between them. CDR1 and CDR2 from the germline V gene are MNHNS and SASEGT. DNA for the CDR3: TGTGCCAGCAGCCCCACGGTACCTAGCACAGATACGCAGTATTTT. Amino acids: CASSPTVPSTDTQYF.

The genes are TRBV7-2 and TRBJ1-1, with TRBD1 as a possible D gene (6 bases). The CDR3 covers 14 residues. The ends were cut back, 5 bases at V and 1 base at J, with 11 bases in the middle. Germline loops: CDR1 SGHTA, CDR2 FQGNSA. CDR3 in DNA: TGTGCCAGCAGCCCGAAACAGGGGAACACTGAAGCTTTCTTT. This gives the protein CASSPKQGNTEAFF.

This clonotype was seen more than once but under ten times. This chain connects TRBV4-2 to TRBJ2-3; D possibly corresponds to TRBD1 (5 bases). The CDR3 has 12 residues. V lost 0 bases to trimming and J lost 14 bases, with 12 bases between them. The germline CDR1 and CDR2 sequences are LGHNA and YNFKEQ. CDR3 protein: CASSQEGRTAYF. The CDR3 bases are TGTGCCAGCAGCCAAGAGGGGCGAACCGCGTATTTT.

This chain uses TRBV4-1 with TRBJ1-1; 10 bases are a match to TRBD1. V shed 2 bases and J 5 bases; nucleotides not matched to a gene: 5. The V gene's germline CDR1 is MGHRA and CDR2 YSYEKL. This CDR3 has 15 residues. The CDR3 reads CASSQIGTGETEAFF. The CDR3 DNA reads TGCGCCAGCAGCCAAATTGGGACAGGGGAAACTGAAGCTTTCTTT.

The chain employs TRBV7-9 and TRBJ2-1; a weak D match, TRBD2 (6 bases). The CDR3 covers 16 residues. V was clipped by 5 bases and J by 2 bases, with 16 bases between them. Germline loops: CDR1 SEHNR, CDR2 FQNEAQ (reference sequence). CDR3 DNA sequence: TGTGCCAGCAGCCCTATTGCCGGGGGTGCCTACAATGAGCAGTTCTTC. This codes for CASSPIAGGAYNEQFF.

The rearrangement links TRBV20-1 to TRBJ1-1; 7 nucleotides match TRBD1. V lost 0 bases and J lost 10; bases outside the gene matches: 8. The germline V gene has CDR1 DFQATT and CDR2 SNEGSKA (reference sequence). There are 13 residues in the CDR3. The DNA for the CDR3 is TGCAGTGCTAGAGAACAGGGGATTGGTACAGCTTTCTTT. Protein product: CSAREQGIGTAFF.

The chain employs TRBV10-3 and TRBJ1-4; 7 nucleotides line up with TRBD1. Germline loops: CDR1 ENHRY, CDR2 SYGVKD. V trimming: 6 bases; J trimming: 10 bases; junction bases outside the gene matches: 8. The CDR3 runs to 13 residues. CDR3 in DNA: TGTGCCATCAGCCAGGGGGAGGCCGGAAAACTGTTTTTT. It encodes CAISQGEAGKLFF.

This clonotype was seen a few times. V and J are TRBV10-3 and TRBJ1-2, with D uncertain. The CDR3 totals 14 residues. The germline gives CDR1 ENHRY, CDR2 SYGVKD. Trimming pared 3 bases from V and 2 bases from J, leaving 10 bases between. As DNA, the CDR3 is TGTGCCATCAGTGAAGGGCAGAGAAACTATGGCTACACCTTC. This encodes CAISEGQRNYGYTF.

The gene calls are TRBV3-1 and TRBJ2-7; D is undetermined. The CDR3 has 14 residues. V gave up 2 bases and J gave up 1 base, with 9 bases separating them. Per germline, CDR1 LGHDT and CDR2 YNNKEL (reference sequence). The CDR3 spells CASSQLYRSYEQYF. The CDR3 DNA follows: TGTGCCAGCAGCCAACTTTACAGATCCTACGAGCAGTACTTC.

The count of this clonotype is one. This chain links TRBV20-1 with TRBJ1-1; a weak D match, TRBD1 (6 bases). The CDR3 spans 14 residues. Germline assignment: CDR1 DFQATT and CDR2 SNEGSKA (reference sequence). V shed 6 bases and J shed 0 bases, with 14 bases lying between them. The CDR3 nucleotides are TGCAGTGCGCCCCGGACAGTCCTGAACACTGAAGCTTTCTTT. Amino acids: CSAPRTVLNTEAFF.

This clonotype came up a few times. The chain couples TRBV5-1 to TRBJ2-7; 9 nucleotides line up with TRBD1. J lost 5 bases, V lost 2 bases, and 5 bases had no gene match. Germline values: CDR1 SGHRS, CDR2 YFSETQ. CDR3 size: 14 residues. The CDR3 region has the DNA TGCGCCAGCAGCTTTAGGCGGGACAGGGACGAGCAGTACTTC. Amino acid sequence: CASSFRRDRDEQYF.

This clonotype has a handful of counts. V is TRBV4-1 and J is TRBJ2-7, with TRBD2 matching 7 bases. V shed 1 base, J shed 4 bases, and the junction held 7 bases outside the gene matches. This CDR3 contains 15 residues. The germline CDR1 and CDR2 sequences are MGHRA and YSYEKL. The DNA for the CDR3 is TGCGCCAGCAGCCAAGCAGGCGGGAGAGTGTACGAGCAGTACTTC. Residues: CASSQAGGRVYEQYF.